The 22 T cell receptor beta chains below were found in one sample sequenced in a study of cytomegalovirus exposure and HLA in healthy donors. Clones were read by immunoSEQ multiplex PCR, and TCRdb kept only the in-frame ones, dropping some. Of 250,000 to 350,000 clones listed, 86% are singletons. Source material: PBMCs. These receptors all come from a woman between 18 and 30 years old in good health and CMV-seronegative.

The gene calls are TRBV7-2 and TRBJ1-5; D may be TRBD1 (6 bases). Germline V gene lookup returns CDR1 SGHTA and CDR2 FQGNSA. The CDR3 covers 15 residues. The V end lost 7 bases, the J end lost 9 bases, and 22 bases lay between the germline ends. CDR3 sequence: CASTGGQGSGRPQHF. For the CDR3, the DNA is TGTGCCAGCACCGGAGGCCAGGGGTCGGGTCGGCCCCAGCATTTT.

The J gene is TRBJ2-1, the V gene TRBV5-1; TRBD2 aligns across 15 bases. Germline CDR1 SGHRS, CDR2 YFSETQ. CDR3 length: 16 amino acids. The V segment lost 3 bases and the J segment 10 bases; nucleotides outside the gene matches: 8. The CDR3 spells CASSWNPGLAGGEQFF. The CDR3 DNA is TGCGCCAGCAGCTGGAACCCGGGACTAGCGGGAGGCGAGCAGTTCTTC. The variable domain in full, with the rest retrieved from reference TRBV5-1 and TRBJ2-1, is KAGVTQTPRYLIKTRGQQVTLSCSPISGHRSVSWYQQTPGQGLQFLFEYFSETQRNKGNFPGRFSGRQFSNSRSEMNVSTLELGDSALYLCASSWNPGLAGGEQFFGPGTRLTVL.

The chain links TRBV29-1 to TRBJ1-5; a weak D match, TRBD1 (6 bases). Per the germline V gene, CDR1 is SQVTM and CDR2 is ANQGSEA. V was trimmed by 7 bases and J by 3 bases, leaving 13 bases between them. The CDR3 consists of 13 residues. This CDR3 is CSARTAINQPQHF. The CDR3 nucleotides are TGCAGCGCTCGGACAGCGATCAATCAGCCCCAGCATTTT.

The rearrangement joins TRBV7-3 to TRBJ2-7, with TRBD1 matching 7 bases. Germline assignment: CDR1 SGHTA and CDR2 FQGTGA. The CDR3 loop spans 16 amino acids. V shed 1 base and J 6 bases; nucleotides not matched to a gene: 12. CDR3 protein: CASSLKGPVAGGEQYF. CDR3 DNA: TGTGCCAGCAGCTTAAAGGGGCCGGTGGCAGGGGGCGAGCAGTACTTC.

The DNA for the CDR3 is TGCGCCAGCAGCTTGCGTACCCGGGACATAGCTAACTATGGCTACACCTTC. Protein sequence: CASSLRTRDIANYGYTF. The V call is TRBV5-1, the J call TRBJ1-2; possible D gene TRBD1, 6 bases. The germline gives CDR1 SGHRS, CDR2 YFSETQ. The ends were cut back, 1 base at V and 0 bases at J, with 16 bases in the middle. CDR3 length: 17 residues.

The CDR3 reads CASSTGQGPNTEAFF. The DNA for the CDR3 is TGCGCCAGCAGCACGGGACAGGGTCCGAACACTGAAGCTTTCTTT. The rearrangement uses TRBV5-1 and TRBJ1-1; the match to TRBD1 covers 9 bases. The CDR3 has 15 amino acids. Germline V lookup: CDR1 SGHRS, CDR2 YFSETQ. Trimming removed 4 bases from V and 1 base from J; junction bases left unmatched: 5.

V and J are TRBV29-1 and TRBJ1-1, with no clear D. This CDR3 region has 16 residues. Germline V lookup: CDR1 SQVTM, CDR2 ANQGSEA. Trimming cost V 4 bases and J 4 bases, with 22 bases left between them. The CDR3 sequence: CSVVGAGVIVRTEAFF. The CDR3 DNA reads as TGCAGCGTTGTAGGCGCCGGGGTGATCGTACGCACTGAAGCTTTCTTT.

CDR3 region: CASSGEEGLDNEQFF. In nucleotides, the CDR3 is TGCGCCAGCAGCGGAGAGGAGGGCCTGGACAATGAGCAGTTCTTC. The chain links TRBV5-1 to TRBJ2-1; a possible D gene is TRBD2 (6 bases). CDR1 and CDR2 from the germline V gene are SGHRS and YFSETQ. V lost 4 bases and J 5 bases, leaving 16 bases between the germline ends. There are 15 residues in the CDR3. The complete variable domain, with remaining parts taken from reference TRBV5-1 and TRBJ2-1, reads KAGVTQTPRYLIKTRGQQVTLSCSPISGHRSVSWYQQTPGQGLQFLFEYFSETQRNKGNFPGRFSGRQFSNSRSEMNVSTLELGDSALYLCASSGEEGLDNEQFFGPGTRLTVL.

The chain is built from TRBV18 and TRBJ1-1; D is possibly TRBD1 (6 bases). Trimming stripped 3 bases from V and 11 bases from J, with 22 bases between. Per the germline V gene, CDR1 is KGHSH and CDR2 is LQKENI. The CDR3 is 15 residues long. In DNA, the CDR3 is TGTGCCAGCTCACCGAACCCAGAACAAGGGGGGGCGGCTTTCTTT. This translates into CASSPNPEQGGAAFF.

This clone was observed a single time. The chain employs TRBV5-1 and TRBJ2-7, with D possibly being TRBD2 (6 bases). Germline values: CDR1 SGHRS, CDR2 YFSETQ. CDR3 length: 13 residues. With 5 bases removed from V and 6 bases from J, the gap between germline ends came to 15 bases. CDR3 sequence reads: CASRSPGLREQYF. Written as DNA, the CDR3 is TGCGCCAGCAGGTCCCCGGGACTTCGCGAGCAGTACTTC.

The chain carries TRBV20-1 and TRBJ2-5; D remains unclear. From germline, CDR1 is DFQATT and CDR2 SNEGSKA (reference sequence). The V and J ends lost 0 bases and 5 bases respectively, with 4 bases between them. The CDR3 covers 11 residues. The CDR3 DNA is TGCAGTGCTAGAGATCTGGAGACCCAGTACTTC. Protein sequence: CSARDLETQYF.

CDR3 protein: CASRTGGRNTEAFF. Written as DNA, the CDR3 is TGTGCCAGCAGGACAGGGGGCAGGAACACTGAAGCTTTCTTT. The V gene is TRBV6-1, the J gene TRBJ1-1; TRBD1 matches 10 bases. This CDR3 is built from 14 residues. The J segment lost 1 base and the V segment lost 6 bases, leaving 2 bases of the junction unmatched. CDR1 and CDR2 (germline): MNHNS, SASEGT.

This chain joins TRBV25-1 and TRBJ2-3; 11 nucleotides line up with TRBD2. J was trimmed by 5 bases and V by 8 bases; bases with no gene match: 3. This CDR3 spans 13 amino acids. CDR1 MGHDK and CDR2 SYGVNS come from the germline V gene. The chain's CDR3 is CASHLAGGDTQYF. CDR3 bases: TGTGCCAGCCATCTAGCGGGAGGAGATACGCAGTATTTT.

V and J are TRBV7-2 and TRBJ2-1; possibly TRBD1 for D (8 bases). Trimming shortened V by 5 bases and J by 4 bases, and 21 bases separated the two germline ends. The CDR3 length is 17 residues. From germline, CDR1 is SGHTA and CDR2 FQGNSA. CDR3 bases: TGTGCCAGCAGCCTGCAGCCGTCACAGGGGGGGTACAATGAGCAGTTCTTC. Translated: CASSLQPSQGGYNEQFF.

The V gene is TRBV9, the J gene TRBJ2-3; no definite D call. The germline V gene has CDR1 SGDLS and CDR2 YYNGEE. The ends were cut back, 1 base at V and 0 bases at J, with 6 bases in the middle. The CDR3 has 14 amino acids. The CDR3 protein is CASSVQDSTDTQYF. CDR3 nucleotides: TGTGCCAGCAGCGTACAGGATAGCACAGATACGCAGTATTTT.

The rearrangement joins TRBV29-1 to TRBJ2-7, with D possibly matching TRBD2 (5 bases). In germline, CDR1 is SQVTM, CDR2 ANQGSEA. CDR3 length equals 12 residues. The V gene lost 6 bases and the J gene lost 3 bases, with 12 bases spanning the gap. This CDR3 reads CSVVGASYEQYF. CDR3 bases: TGCAGCGTAGTGGGAGCAAGCTACGAGCAGTACTTC.

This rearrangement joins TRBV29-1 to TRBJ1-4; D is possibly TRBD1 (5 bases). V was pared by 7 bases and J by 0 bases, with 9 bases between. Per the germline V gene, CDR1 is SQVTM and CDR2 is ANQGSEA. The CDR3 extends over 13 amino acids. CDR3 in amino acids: CSAAGATNEKLFF. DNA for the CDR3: TGCAGCGCGGCGGGGGCAACTAATGAAAAACTGTTTTTT.

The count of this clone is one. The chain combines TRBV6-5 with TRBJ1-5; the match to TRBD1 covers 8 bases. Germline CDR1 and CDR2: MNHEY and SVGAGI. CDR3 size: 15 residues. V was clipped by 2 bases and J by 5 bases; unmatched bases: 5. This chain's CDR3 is CASSYVRGPDQPQHF. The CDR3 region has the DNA TGTGCCAGCAGTTACGTCAGGGGGCCTGATCAGCCCCAGCATTTT.

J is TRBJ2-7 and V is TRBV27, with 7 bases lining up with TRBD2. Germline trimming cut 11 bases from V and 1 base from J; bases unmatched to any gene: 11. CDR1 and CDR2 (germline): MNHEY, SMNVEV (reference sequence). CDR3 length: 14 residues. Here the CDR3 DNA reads TGTGCCTCGTCGACTAGCAGCGGTTCCTACGAGCAGTACTTC. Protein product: CASSTSSGSYEQYF.

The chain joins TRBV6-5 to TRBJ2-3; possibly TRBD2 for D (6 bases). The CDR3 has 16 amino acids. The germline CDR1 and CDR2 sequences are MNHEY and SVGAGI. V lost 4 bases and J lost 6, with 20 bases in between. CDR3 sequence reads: CASSLPRDSPPDTQYF. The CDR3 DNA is TGTGCCAGCAGTTTGCCACGGGACTCCCCCCCGGATACGCAGTATTTT.

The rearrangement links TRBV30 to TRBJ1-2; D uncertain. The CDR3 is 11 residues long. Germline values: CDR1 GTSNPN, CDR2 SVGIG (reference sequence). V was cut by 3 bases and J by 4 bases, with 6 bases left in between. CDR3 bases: TGTGCCTGGAGCCACAGCTATGGCTACACCTTC. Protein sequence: CAWSHSYGYTF.

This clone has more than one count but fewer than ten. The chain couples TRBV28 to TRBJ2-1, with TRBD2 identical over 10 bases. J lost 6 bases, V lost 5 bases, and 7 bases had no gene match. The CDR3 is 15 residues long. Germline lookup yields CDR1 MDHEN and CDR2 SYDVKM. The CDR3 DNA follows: TGTGCCAGCAGTCCTCTAGCGGGAGTTGGCAATGAGCAGTTCTTC. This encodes CASSPLAGVGNEQFF.